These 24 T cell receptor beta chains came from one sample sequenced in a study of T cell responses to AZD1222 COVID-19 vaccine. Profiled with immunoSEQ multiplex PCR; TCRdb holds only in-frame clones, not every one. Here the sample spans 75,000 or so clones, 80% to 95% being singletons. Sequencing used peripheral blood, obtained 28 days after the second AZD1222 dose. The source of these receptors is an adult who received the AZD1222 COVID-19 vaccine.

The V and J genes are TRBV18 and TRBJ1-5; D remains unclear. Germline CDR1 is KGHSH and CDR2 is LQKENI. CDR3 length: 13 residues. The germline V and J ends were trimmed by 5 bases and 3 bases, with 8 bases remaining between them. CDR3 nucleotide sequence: TGTGCCAGCTCAATCGGGTTCAATCAGCCCCAGCATTTT. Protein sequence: CASSIGFNQPQHF.

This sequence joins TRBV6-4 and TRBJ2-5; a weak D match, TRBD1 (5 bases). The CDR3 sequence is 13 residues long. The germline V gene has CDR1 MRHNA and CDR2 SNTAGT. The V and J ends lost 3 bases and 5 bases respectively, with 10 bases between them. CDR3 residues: CASSEAPGETQYF. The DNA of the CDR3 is TGTGCCAGCAGTGAGGCGCCAGGGGAGACCCAGTACTTC.

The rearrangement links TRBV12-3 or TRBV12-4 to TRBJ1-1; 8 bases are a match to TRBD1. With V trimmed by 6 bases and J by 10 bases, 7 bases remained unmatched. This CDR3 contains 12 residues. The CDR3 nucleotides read TGTGCCAGCAGCCCGGACAGGGTTAGAGCTTTCTTT. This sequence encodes CASSPDRVRAFF.

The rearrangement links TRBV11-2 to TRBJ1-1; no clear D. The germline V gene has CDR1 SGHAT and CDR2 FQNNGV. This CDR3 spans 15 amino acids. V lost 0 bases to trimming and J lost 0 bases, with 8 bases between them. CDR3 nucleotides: TGTGCCAGCAGCTTAGAGGGTAGTATGAACACTGAAGCTTTCTTT. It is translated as CASSLEGSMNTEAFF.

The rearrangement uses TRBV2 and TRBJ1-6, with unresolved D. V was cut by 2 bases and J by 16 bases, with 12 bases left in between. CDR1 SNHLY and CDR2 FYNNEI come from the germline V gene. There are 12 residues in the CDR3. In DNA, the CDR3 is TGTGCCAGCAGTGAAAGCCTTAAACGACTCCACTTT. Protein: CASSESLKRLHF.

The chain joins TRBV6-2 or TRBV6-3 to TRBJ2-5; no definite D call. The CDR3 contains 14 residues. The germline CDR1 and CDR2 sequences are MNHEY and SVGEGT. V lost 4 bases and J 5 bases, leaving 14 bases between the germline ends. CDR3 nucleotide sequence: TGTGCCAGCAGTTTCAACTACCTCCAGGAGACCCAGTACTTC. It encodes CASSFNYLQETQYF.

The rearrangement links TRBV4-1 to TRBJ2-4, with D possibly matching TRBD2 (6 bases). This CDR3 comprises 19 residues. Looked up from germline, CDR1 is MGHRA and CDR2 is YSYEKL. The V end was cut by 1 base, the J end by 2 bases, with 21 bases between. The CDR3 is CASSQGAVAGRLTKNIQYF. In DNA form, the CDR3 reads TGCGCCAGCAGCCAAGGGGCGGTGGCAGGGAGGCTTACCAAAAACATTCAGTACTTC.

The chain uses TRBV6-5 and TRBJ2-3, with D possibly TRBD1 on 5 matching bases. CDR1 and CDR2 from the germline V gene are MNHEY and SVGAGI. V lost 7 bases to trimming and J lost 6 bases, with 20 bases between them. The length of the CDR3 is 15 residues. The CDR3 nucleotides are TGTGCCAGCAAGGGGTGGTCCTCCAAAGGGGATACGCAGTATTTT. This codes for CASKGWSSKGDTQYF.

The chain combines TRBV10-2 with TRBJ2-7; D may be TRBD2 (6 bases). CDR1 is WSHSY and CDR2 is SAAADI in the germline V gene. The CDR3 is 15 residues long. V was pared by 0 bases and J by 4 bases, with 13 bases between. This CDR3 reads CASSESFRAGYEQYF. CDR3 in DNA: TGCGCCAGCAGTGAGTCGTTCCGTGCGGGGTACGAGCAGTACTTC.

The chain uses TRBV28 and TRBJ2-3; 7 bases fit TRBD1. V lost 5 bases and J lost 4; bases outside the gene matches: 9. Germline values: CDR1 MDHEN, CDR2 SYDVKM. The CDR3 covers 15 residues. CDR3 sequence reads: CASSPQGEWADTQYF. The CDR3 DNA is TGTGCCAGCAGTCCTCAGGGGGAATGGGCAGATACGCAGTATTTT.

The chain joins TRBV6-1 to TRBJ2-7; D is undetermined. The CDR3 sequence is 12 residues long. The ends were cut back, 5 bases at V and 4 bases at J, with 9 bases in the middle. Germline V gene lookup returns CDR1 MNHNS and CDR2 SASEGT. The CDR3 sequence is CASSLARYEQYF. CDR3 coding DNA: TGTGCCAGCAGTCTCGCCAGATACGAGCAGTACTTC.

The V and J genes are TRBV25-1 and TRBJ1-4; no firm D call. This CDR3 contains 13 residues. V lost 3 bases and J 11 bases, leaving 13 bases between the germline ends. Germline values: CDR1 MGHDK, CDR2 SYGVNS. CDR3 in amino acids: CASSDEGRGKLFF. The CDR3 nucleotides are TGTGCCAGCAGTGACGAAGGACGTGGGAAACTGTTTTTT.

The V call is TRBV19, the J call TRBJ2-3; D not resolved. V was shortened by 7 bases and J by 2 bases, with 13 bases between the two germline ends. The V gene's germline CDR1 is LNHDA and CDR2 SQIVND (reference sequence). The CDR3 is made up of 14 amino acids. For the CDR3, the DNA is TGTGCCAGTAAAAGAACGGGCCTCACAGATACGCAGTATTTT. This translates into CASKRTGLTDTQYF.

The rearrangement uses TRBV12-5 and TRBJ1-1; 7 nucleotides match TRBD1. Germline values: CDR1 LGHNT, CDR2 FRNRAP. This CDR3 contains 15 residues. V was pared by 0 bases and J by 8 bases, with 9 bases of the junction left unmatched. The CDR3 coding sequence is TGTGCTAGTGGTTTGGTAATAAGTGGACAGGTGGAAGCTTTCTTT. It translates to CASGLVISGQVEAFF.

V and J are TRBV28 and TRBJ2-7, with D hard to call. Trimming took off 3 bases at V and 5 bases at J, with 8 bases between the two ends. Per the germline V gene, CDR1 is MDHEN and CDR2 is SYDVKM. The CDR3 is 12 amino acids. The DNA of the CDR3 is TGTGCCAGCAGTTTTCCGGGCGACGAGCAGTACTTC. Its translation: CASSFPGDEQYF.

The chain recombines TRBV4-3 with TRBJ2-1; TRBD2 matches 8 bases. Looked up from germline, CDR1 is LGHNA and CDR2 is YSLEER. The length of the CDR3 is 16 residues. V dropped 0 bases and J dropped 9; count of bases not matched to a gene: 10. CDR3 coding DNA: TGCGCCAGCAGCCAAGATCCCAGCGGGAGAACAGCTGAGCAGTTCTTC. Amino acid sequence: CASSQDPSGRTAEQFF.

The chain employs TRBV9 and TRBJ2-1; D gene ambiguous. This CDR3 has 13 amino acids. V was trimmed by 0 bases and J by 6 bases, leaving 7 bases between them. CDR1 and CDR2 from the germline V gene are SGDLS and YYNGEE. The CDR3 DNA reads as TGTGCCAGCAGCGTAGCTACGCGCAATGAGCAGTTCTTC. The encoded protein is CASSVATRNEQFF. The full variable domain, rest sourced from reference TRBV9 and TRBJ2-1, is DSGVTQTPKHLITATGQRVTLRCSPRSGDLSVYWYQQSLDQGLQFLIQYYNGEERAKGNILERFSAQQFPDLHSELNLSSLELGDSALYFCASSVATRNEQFFGPGTRLTVL.

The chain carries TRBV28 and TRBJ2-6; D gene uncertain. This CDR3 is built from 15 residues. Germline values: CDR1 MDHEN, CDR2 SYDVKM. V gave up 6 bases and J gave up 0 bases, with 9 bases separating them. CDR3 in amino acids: CASSQQSSGANVLTF. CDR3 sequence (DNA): TGTGCCAGCAGCCAGCAGAGCTCTGGGGCCAACGTCCTGACTTTC. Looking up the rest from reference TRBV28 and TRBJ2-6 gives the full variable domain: DVKVTQSSRYLVKRTGEKVFLECVQDMDHENMFWYRQDPGLGLRLIYFSYDVKMKEKGDIPEGYSVSREKKERFSLILESASTNQTSMYLCASSQQSSGANVLTFGAGSRLTVL.

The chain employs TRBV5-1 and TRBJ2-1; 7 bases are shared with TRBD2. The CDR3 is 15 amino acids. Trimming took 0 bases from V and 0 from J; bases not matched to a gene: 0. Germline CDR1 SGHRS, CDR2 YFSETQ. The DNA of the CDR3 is TGCGCCAGCAGCTTGGGCGGGAGCTCCTACAATGAGCAGTTCTTC. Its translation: CASSLGGSSYNEQFF. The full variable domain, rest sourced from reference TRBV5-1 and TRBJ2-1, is KAGVTQTPRYLIKTRGQQVTLSCSPISGHRSVSWYQQTPGQGLQFLFEYFSETQRNKGNFPGRFSGRQFSNSRSEMNVSTLELGDSALYLCASSLGGSSYNEQFFGPGTRLTVL.

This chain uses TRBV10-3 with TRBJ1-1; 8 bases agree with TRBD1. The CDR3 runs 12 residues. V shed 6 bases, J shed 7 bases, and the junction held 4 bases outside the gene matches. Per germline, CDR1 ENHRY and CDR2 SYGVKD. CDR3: CAISGTGDEAFF. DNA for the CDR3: TGTGCCATCAGCGGGACAGGTGATGAAGCTTTCTTT.

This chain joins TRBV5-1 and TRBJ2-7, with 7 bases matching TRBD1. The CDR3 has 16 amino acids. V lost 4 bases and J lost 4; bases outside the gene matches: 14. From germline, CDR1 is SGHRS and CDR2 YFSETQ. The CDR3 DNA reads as TGCGCCAGCAGCCCGTTCACCACAGGGGACAATTACGAGCAGTACTTC. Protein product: CASSPFTTGDNYEQYF.

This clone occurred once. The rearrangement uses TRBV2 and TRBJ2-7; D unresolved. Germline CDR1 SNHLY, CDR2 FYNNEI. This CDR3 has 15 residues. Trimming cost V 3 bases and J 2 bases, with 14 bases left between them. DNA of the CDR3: TGTGCCAGCAGTGATATAAGGGAAGGACCCTACGAGCAGTACTTC. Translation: CASSDIREGPYEQYF.

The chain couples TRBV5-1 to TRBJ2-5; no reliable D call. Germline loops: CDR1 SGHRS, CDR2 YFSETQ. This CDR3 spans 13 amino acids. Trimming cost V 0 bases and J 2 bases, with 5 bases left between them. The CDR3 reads CASSLGQQETQYF. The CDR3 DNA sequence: TGCGCCAGCAGCTTGGGGCAGCAAGAGACCCAGTACTTC.

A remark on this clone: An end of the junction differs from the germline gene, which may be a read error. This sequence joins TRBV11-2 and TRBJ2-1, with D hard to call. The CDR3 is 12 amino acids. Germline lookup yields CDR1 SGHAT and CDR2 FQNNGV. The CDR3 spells CASSSPSGLQLF. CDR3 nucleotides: TGTGCCAGCAGCTCTCCTTCCGGGCTCCAACTCTTC.